Sequencing of this TCR beta chain was carried out in a study of regulatory T cells in long-lasting Graves disease. CDR3 regions were amplified by Arm-PCR using iRepertoire HTBI primers to build TCR beta libraries. In TCRdb, the multiplex PCR reads were re-called with MiXCR into one record per CDR3 protein. The table lists just over 600,000 distinct CDR3 sequences, approximately 15% of them singletons. General study findings and limits: It is possible that accuracy was reduced by the small size of the sample.

Trimming left V 4 bases short and J 0 bases short, with 19 bases between. The CDR3 covers 17 residues. Looked up from germline, CDR1 is MDHEN and CDR2 is SYDVKM. This clonotype was seen ten or more times. Its target is unknown. Noted time point: newly diagnosed GD, antithyroid drugs for less than 3 months. TCR sequences were obtained from RNA taken from PBMCs. This sample was shared with a second study, whose subject was T cells in Graves' hyperthyroidism and ophthalmopathy. That study reports: The blood repertoire included most of the expanded thyroid clonotypes above 0.001.

The sequence derives from a woman in her thirties with Graves disease. The rearrangement joins TRBV28 to TRBJ2-7, with a tentative D call TRBD2 (6 bases). This specimen consisted of peripheral blood mononuclear cells (PBMCs), obtained at new diagnosis, from a patient treated with antithyroid drugs. CDR3 residues: CASSSTGDISSSYEQYF. CDR3 nucleotides: TGTGCCAGCAGTTCCACGGGGGATATCAGTAGCTCCTACGAGCAGTACTTC.